This TCR beta chain was profiled in a study of T cells in Graves' hyperthyroidism and ophthalmopathy. Many counts were recorded for this clonotype. The germline gene is not matched at one end of the junction; a read error may be the cause. Germline lookup yields CDR1 MNHEY and CDR2 SMNVEV (reference sequence). The CDR3 has 15 residues. Amplified TCR beta CDR3 regions derived from RNA transcripts. With the HTBI primer set, the TCR CDR3 went through a first round of RT-PCR. TCRdb recomputed calls from the multiplex PCR reads with MiXCR, one row per CDR3 protein. The sample lists some 440,000 distinct CDR3 sequences; about a sixth were seen once.

Sequenced sample: blood. The clonotype was recovered from a woman younger than 30 with Graves' hyperthyroidism. This sequence joins TRBV27 and TRBJ2-2; D is undetermined. In DNA form, the CDR3 reads TGTGCCAGCAGCCCCATGATAGAGAACGCCGGGGAGCTGTTTTTT. Translating it yields CASSPMIENAGELFF.